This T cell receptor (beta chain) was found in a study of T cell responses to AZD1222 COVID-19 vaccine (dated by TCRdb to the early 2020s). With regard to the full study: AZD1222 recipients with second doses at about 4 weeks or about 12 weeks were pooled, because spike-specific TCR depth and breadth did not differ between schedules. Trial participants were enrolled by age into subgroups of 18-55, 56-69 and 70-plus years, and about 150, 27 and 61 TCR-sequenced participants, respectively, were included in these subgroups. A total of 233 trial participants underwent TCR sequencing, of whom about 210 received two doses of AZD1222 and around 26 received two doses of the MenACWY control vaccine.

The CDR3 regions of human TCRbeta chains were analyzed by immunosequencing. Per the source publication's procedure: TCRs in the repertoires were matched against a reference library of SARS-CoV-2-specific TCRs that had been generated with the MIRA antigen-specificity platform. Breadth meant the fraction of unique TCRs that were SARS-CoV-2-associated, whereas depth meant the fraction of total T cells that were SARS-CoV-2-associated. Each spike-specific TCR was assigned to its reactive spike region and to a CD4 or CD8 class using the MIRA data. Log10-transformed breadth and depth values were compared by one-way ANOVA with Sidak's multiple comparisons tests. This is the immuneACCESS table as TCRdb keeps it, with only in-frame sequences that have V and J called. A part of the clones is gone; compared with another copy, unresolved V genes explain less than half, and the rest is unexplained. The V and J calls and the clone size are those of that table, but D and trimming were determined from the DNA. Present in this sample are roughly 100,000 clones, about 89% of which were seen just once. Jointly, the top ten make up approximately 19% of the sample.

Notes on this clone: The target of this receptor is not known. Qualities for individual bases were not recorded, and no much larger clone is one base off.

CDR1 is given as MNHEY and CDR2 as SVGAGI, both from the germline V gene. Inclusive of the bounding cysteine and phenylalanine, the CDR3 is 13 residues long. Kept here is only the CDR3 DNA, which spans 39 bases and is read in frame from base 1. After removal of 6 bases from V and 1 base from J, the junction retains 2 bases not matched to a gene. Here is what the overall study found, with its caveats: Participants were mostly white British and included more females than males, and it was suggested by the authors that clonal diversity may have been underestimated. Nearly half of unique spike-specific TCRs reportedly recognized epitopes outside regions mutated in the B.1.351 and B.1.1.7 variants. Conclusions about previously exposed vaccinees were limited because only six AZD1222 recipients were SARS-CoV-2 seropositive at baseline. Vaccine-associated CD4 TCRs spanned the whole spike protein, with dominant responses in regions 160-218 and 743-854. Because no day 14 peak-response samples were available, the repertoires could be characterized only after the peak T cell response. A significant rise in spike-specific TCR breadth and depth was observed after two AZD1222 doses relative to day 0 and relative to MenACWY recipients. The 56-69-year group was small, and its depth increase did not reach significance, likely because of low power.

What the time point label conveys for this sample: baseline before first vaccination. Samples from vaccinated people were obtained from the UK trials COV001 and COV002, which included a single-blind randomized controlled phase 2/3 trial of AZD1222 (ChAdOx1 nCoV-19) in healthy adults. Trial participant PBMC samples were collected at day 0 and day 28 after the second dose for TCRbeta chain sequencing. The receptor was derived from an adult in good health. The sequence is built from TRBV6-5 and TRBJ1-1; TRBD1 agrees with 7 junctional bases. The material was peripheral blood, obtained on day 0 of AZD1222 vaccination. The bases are TGTGCCAGCAGGTACAGGGGGAACACTGAAGCTTTCTTT. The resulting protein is CASRYRGNTEAFF.